Included here is one T cell receptor beta chain sequence, with context. Germline trimming cut 3 bases from V and 1 base from J; bases unmatched to any gene: 10. CDR3 size: 16 residues. Germline values: CDR1 SGHKS, CDR2 YYEKEE (reference sequence). The data were produced by immunoSEQ multiplex PCR, yet TCRdb's version contains in-frame clones alone and is incomplete. The sample has over 300,000 clones; 90% are singletons. The sample belongs to a study of blood T cell repertoires in COVID-19. The sequencing sample was made of peripheral blood. V gene TRBV5-5 combines with J gene TRBJ2-7; 7 bases match TRBD1. The sequence was obtained from a man aged 18 to 30 with active or convalescent COVID-19. The CDR3 loop is CASSSSPTGDSYEQYF. The CDR3, as DNA: TGTGCCAGCAGCTCGTCGCCAACAGGGGATTCCTACGAGCAGTACTTC. The full variable domain, rest sourced from reference TRBV5-5 and TRBJ2-7, is DAGVTQSPTHLIKTRGQQVTLRCSPISGHKSVSWYQQVLGQGPQFIFQYYEKEERGRGNFPDRFSARQFPNYSSELNVNALLLGDSALYLCASSSSPTGDSYEQYFGPGTRLTVT.